This T cell receptor (beta chain) was identified during a study of T cell clones after liver transplantation. Study information: TCRbeta sequencing after a pre-transplant mixed lymphocyte reaction identified graft-donor-reactive clones, later tracked in post-transplant blood. Samples came pre-transplant, pre-randomization before withdrawal, and post-randomization after withdrawal ended.

Study-wide results and caveats: Circulating graft-donor-reactive CD4 TCRbeta sequences fell significantly post-transplant in most of the 8 subjects.

For this clone: Its antigen remains unidentified.

Using immunoSEQ multiplex PCR, the repertoire was profiled, and TCRdb retains in-frame clones only, with some absent. The sample lists several thousand clones; approximately 80% were seen once. CDR3 length equals 16 residues. J gave up 12 bases and V 2 bases, and 12 bases lay outside the gene matches. CDR1 is SEHNR and CDR2 is FQNEAQ in the germline V gene (reference sequence). This clonotype was sampled from a human patient who received a liver transplant. Some T cells may be graft donor cells. The source material was CD8+ T cells from blood, sampled approximately 3.5 years after liver transplant. The chain is built from TRBV7-9 and TRBJ2-1, with TRBD2 matching 11 bases. This chain's CDR3 is CASSLRGLAGPPAQFF. The CDR3 nucleotides read TGTGCCAGCAGCTTAAGAGGACTAGCGGGCCCCCCGGCGCAGTTCTTC. Full variable domain (remainder filled in from reference TRBV7-9 and TRBJ2-1): DTGVSQNPRHKITKRGQNVTFRCDPISEHNRLYWYRQTLGQGPEFLTYFQNEAQLEKSRLLSDRFSAERPKGSFSTLEIQRTEQGDSAMYLCASSLRGLAGPPAQFFGPGTRLTVL.